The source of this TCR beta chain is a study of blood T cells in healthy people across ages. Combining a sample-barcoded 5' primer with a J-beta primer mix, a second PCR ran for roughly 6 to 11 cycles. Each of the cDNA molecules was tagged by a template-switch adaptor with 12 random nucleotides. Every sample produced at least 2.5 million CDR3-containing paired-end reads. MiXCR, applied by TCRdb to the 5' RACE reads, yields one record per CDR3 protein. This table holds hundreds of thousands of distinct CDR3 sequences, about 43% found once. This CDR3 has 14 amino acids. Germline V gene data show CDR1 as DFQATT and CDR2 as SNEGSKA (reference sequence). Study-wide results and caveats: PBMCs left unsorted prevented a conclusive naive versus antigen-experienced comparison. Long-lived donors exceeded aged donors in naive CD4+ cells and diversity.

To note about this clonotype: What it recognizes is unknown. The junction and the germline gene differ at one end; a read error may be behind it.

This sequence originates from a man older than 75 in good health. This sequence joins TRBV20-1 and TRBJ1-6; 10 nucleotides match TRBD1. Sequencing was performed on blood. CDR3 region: CSAPTGGPDSPPHF. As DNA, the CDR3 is TGCAGTGCGCCGACAGGGGGCCCAGATTCACCCCCCCACTTT.